A single sample is the source of the 13 T cell receptor beta chains below, sequenced in a study of radiotherapy plus CTLA-4 blockade in lung cancer. Here immunoSEQ multiplex PCR was the method, and the copy in TCRdb shows in-frame clones only, minus some. This table holds about 19,000 clones, roughly 83% found once. This specimen was peripheral blood, taken from a patient treated with radiotherapy plus ipilimumab. The receptors stem from a human donor with non-small cell lung cancer whose response to radiotherapy plus ipilimumab could not be evaluated.

The V gene is TRBV7-6, the J gene TRBJ2-2; the match to TRBD2 covers 9 bases. The CDR3 loop spans 17 amino acids. CDR1 is SGHVS, CDR2 FNYEAQ, per germline. Losses at the gene ends were 6 bases for V and 3 bases for J; bases not matched to a gene: 11. CDR3 protein: CASRFLGGGADTGELFF. The CDR3 DNA follows: TGTGCCAGCAGATTCCTTGGCGGGGGGGCGGACACCGGGGAGCTGTTTTTT. Full variable domain (rest looked up from reference TRBV7-6 and TRBJ2-2): GAGVSQSPRYKVTKRGQDVALRCDPISGHVSLYWYRQALGQGPEFLTYFNYEAQQDKSGLPNDRFSAERPEGSISTLTIQRTEQRDSAMYRCASRFLGGGADTGELFFGEGSRLTVL.

The chain joins TRBV9 to TRBJ1-1; D uncertain. The CDR3 is 13 residues long. The germline gives CDR1 SGDLS, CDR2 YYNGEE. V was pared by 1 base and J by 1 base, with 5 bases between. The CDR3 DNA sequence: TGTGCCAGCAGCGTAAGAGGGAACACTGAAGCTTTCTTT. Protein product: CASSVRGNTEAFF.

The chain carries TRBV2 and TRBJ1-2, with a tentative D call TRBD1 (6 bases). The CDR3 is 14 residues long. Trimming took 6 bases from V and 6 from J, leaving 17 bases between them. Germline values: CDR1 SNHLY, CDR2 FYNNEI. This chain's CDR3 is CASSRRGAGDGYTF. CDR3 nucleotide sequence: TGTGCCAGCAGCCGAAGAGGGGCAGGGGATGGCTACACCTTC.

V and J are TRBV11-2 and TRBJ1-2; 10 nucleotides line up with TRBD1. Per the germline V gene, CDR1 is SGHAT and CDR2 is FQNNGV. The junction had 6 bases not matched to a gene; V was cut back by 2 bases and J by 12 bases. CDR3 length equals 13 residues. The CDR3 sequence: CASSLPPGTGDTF. The CDR3 region has the DNA TGTGCCAGCAGCTTACCCCCGGGGACAGGGGACACCTTC.

The table lists this clone with a few counts. This chain links TRBV4-1 with TRBJ2-1; 7 positions agree with TRBD2. V lost 4 bases to trimming and J lost 1 base; unmatched junction nucleotides: 13. Germline assignment: CDR1 MGHRA and CDR2 YSYEKL. The CDR3 totals 18 residues. The CDR3 DNA follows: TGCGCCAGCAGCCCGAAAGAATGGCGGGGGACGTCCTACAATGAGCAGTTCTTC. It translates to CASSPKEWRGTSYNEQFF.

DNA for the CDR3: TGTGCCAGCAGTGATTTAGGGACAGGGGGGCCTCAGCCCCAGCATTTT. It specifies CASSDLGTGGPQPQHF. The gene calls are TRBV2 and TRBJ1-5, with 11 bases aligning to TRBD1. With V trimmed by 3 bases and J by 6 bases, 7 bases remained unmatched. The CDR3 has 16 residues. Germline values: CDR1 SNHLY, CDR2 FYNNEI.

A single count supports this clone. The V gene is TRBV27, the J gene TRBJ2-5, with TRBD2 identical over 9 bases. The germline V gene encodes CDR1 MNHEY and CDR2 SMNVEV (reference sequence). After removal of 6 bases from V and 0 bases from J, the junction contained 8 bases not matched to a gene. This CDR3 has 16 amino acids. The CDR3 loop reads CASRGLAQQYQETQYF. DNA for the CDR3: TGTGCCAGCAGGGGACTAGCCCAACAGTACCAAGAGACCCAGTACTTC.

This chain connects TRBV4-2 to TRBJ2-3; 11 nucleotides align to TRBD2. Germline values: CDR1 LGHNA, CDR2 YNFKEQ. The CDR3 is 17 residues long. V lost 4 bases to trimming and J lost 1 base; unmatched junction nucleotides: 7. The CDR3 reads CASSLTRTSGRTDTQYF. CDR3 nucleotides: TGTGCCAGCAGCCTTACCCGGACTAGCGGGCGCACAGATACGCAGTATTTT.

This clone turned up a few times. This chain's CDR3 is CASSRRGERNEQFF. In DNA, the CDR3 is TGTGCCAGCAGCCGTCGGGGGGAGCGGAATGAGCAGTTCTTC. The V and J genes are TRBV7-9 and TRBJ2-1; 7 nucleotides align to TRBD2. The CDR3 has 14 residues. Unmatched junction bases numbered 8, after V lost 5 bases and J lost 7 bases. CDR1 and CDR2 (germline): SEHNR, FQNEAQ (reference sequence).

In this sample, this clone turned up a few times. The rearrangement joins TRBV28 to TRBJ1-2; D is ambiguous. This CDR3 spans 13 amino acids. Germline assignment: CDR1 MDHEN and CDR2 SYDVKM. V was trimmed by 6 bases and J by 1 base, leaving 9 bases between them. CDR3 sequence (DNA): TGTGCCAGCAGCCAAACTTTTAACTATGGCTACACCTTC. Its translation is CASSQTFNYGYTF.

The DNA of the CDR3 is TGCAGCGTTTCCGGGACTATCACAGATACGCAGTATTTT. It codes for CSVSGTITDTQYF. This chain joins TRBV29-1 and TRBJ2-3, with TRBD2 identical over 7 bases. This CDR3 is 13 amino acids long. The V gene's germline CDR1 is SQVTM and CDR2 ANQGSEA. Losses at the gene ends were 5 bases for V and 2 bases for J; bases not matched to a gene: 4.

This chain uses TRBV5-4 with TRBJ2-5; the match to TRBD1 covers 7 bases. V shed 8 bases, J shed 1 base, and the junction held 5 bases outside the gene matches. The CDR3 loop spans 13 amino acids. Germline V gene sequence: CDR1 SGHNT, CDR2 YYREEE (reference sequence). The CDR3 region is CASGTEIQETQYF. For the CDR3, the DNA is TGTGCCAGTGGGACAGAAATCCAAGAGACCCAGTACTTC.

This clone was found once. V gene TRBV4-1 combines with J gene TRBJ2-2; D is undetermined. CDR1 is MGHRA and CDR2 is YSYEKL in the germline V gene. The V end was cut by 0 bases, the J end by 4 bases, with 3 bases between. The CDR3 covers 13 residues. CDR3 sequence: CASSQDRTGELFF. In DNA form, the CDR3 reads TGCGCCAGCAGCCAAGATCGCACCGGGGAGCTGTTTTTT.